This T cell receptor beta chain was recorded in a study of blood T cell repertoires in COVID-19. Whole-study context: COVID-19 samples collected from the United States, Italy and Spain covered acute and convalescent phases. Sources were T cells, B-cell-depleted T cells, or PBMCs; the material itself was cDNA or gDNA.

J gave up 2 bases and V 8 bases, and 7 bases lay outside the gene matches. The CDR3 is 14 residues long. Germline loops: CDR1 SGDLS, CDR2 YYNGEE. In the original analysis: How many nucleated cells were present was estimated from reference gene primer amplification. Sequenced by immunoSEQ multiplex PCR; TCRdb stores in-frame clones only, minus some. V and J calls and clone size come straight from that table; D and trimming were deduced from the DNA. The data hold about 110,000 clones, with 81% observed a single time. The rearrangement links TRBV9 to TRBJ2-7, with 10 bases aligning to TRBD1. The sequence was collected from an older man with acute or convalescent COVID-19. Sequencing was done on a sample of peripheral blood. The CDR3 reads CASGKGQGTYEQYF. The CDR3 bases are TGTGCCAGTGGGAAGGGACAGGGGACCTACGAGCAGTACTTC.